Listed below are T cell receptor beta chains from one sample, sequenced in a study of vaccination effects on CD4 cells after COVID-19. Sequencing used immunoSEQ multiplex PCR; TCRdb keeps in-frame clones, though not all of them. The table shows roughly 60,000 clones, with roughly 70% occurring only once. For these TCRs, the target antigens are not known. The starting material was CD4+ T cells from PBMCs cultured with SARS-CoV-2 spike peptides, obtained before COVID-19 vaccination. Every receptor here comes from a human donor who received a COVID-19 vaccine. The CDR3 runs from the conserved cysteine through the conserved F or W. A D gene is named only where the DNA matches it firmly. Clone sizes are given selectively: once, few, many, or a class where the clone is expanded.

v_gene: TRBV11-2; abundance: .; j_gene: TRBJ1-3; d_gene: .; CDR3aa: CASSRRGLSGNTIYF; CDR3nt: TGTGCCAGCAGCCGACGGGGGCTCTCTGGAAACACCATATATTTT
v_gene: TRBV6-6; abundance: .; j_gene: TRBJ1-5; d_gene: .; CDR3aa: CASSSTEDQPQHF; CDR3nt: TGTGCCAGCAGTTCGACAGAGGATCAGCCCCAGCATTTT
v_gene: TRBV5-4; abundance: .; j_gene: TRBJ2-1; d_gene: TRBD1; CDR3aa: CASSLPGQGVGNEQFF; CDR3nt: TGTGCCAGCAGCCTGCCGGGACAGGGGGTCGGCAATGAGCAGTTCTTC
v_gene: TRBV9; abundance: .; j_gene: TRBJ2-7; d_gene: TRBD1; CDR3aa: CASSVAGTGGSEQYF; CDR3nt: TGTGCCAGCAGCGTAGCAGGGACAGGGGGCTCCGAGCAGTACTTC
v_gene: TRBV6-5; abundance: .; j_gene: TRBJ1-1; d_gene: TRBD1; CDR3aa: CASSLDRGTEAFF; CDR3nt: TGTGCCAGCAGCCTGGACAGGGGGACTGAAGCTTTCTTT
v_gene: TRBV30; abundance: once; j_gene: TRBJ1-5; d_gene: .; CDR3aa: CAWSVGGSQPQHF; CDR3nt: TGTGCCTGGAGTGTAGGGGGAAGTCAGCCCCAGCATTTT
v_gene: TRBV6-6; abundance: .; j_gene: TRBJ1-3; d_gene: .; CDR3aa: CASAKDITGNTIYF; CDR3nt: TGTGCCAGCGCTAAGGACATCACTGGAAACACCATATATTTT
v_gene: TRBV6-1; abundance: .; j_gene: TRBJ1-3; d_gene: .; CDR3aa: CASSEAGWEGNTIYF; CDR3nt: TGTGCCAGCAGTGAAGCGGGGTGGGAGGGAAACACCATATATTTT
v_gene: TRBV10-3; abundance: once; j_gene: TRBJ1-2; d_gene: .; CDR3aa: CAISSAGDTNYGYTF; CDR3nt: TGTGCCATCAGTTCAGCAGGAGACACCAACTATGGCTACACCTTC
v_gene: TRBV7-2; abundance: .; j_gene: TRBJ1-2; d_gene: TRBD1; CDR3aa: CASSKASGTGDSGYTF; CDR3nt: TGTGCCAGCAGCAAAGCCTCCGGGACAGGGGACTCTGGCTACACCTTC
v_gene: TRBV2; abundance: .; j_gene: TRBJ2-4; d_gene: .; CDR3aa: CASSPIGSVKNIQYF; CDR3nt: TGTGCCAGCAGTCCGATTGGTTCGGTCAAAAACATTCAGTACTTC
v_gene: TRBV10-3; abundance: .; j_gene: TRBJ1-2; d_gene: .; CDR3aa: CAISPSSRGSYGYTF; CDR3nt: TGTGCCATTAGCCCGTCGTCCAGGGGATCCTATGGCTACACCTTC
v_gene: TRBV2; abundance: .; j_gene: TRBJ1-1; d_gene: TRBD1; CDR3aa: CASSSKGQSNTEAFF; CDR3nt: TGTGCCAGCAGTTCTAAGGGACAGTCGAACACTGAAGCTTTCTTT
v_gene: TRBV9; abundance: .; j_gene: TRBJ1-1; d_gene: .; CDR3aa: CASSVAGEPNTEAFF; CDR3nt: TGTGCCAGCAGCGTAGCTGGGGAACCGAACACTGAAGCTTTCTTT
v_gene: TRBV3-1/TRBV3-2; abundance: .; j_gene: TRBJ2-3; d_gene: .; CDR3aa: CASSQDRADTQYF; CDR3nt: TGTGCCAGCAGCCAAGATCGTGCAGATACGCAGTATTTT
v_gene: TRBV7-9; abundance: .; j_gene: TRBJ1-2; d_gene: .; CDR3aa: CASSMQRPGGGYTF; CDR3nt: TGTGCCAGCAGCATGCAGCGGCCGGGCGGAGGCTACACCTTC
v_gene: TRBV11-2; abundance: .; j_gene: TRBJ1-4; d_gene: .; CDR3aa: CASRLGPRNEKLFF; CDR3nt: TGTGCCAGCAGACTGGGACCGCGTAATGAAAAACTGTTTTTT
v_gene: TRBV6-5; abundance: .; j_gene: TRBJ2-1; d_gene: .; CDR3aa: CASSTGMGGEQFF; CDR3nt: TGTGCCAGCAGTACGGGGATGGGGGGTGAGCAGTTCTTC
v_gene: TRBV27; abundance: .; j_gene: TRBJ2-6; d_gene: .; CDR3aa: CASSLDPPGRLSGANVLTF; CDR3nt: TGTGCCAGCAGTTTAGACCCTCCGGGCCGCCTCTCTGGGGCCAACGTCCTGACTTTC
v_gene: TRBV5-4; abundance: .; j_gene: TRBJ1-3; d_gene: TRBD1; CDR3aa: CASSSTGGAGGNTIYF; CDR3nt: TGTGCCAGCAGCTCAACAGGGGGCGCGGGTGGAAACACCATATATTTT
v_gene: TRBV5-8; abundance: .; j_gene: TRBJ2-5; d_gene: .; CDR3aa: CASSLSGLQETQYF; CDR3nt: TGTGCCAGCAGCTTGAGCGGGCTACAAGAGACCCAGTACTTC
v_gene: TRBV7-2; abundance: few; j_gene: TRBJ1-5; d_gene: .; CDR3aa: CASSSNPNGPQHF; CDR3nt: TGTGCCAGCAGCTCCAACCCCAATGGGCCCCAGCATTTT
v_gene: TRBV19; abundance: .; j_gene: TRBJ1-4; d_gene: .; CDR3aa: CASSASGRLSEKLFF; CDR3nt: TGTGCCAGTAGTGCCTCCGGCAGACTATCTGAAAAACTGTTTTTT
v_gene: TRBV19; abundance: .; j_gene: TRBJ1-1; d_gene: .; CDR3aa: CASSIRVGPTEAFF; CDR3nt: TGTGCCAGTAGTATTCGTGTAGGGCCCACTGAAGCTTTCTTT
v_gene: TRBV14; abundance: .; j_gene: TRBJ2-5; d_gene: TRBD2; CDR3aa: CASSFGPGGRYF; CDR3nt: TGTGCCAGCAGCTTTGGCCCGGGAGGGCGGTACTTC
v_gene: TRBV27; abundance: few; j_gene: TRBJ2-7; d_gene: .; CDR3aa: CASSLIRGAEQYF; CDR3nt: TGTGCCAGCAGTTTAATCAGGGGCGCCGAGCAGTACTTC
v_gene: TRBV7-9; abundance: .; j_gene: TRBJ2-5; d_gene: TRBD1; CDR3aa: CASSSTGGRETQYF; CDR3nt: TGTGCCAGCAGCTCTACAGGGGGTCGGGAGACCCAGTACTTC
v_gene: TRBV11-2; abundance: many; j_gene: TRBJ2-1; d_gene: TRBD2; CDR3aa: CASSPRLAGVEQFF; CDR3nt: TGTGCCAGCAGCCCCCGCCTAGCGGGAGTGGAGCAGTTCTTC
v_gene: TRBV4-1; abundance: few; j_gene: TRBJ2-1; d_gene: TRBD1; CDR3aa: CASSQGRTGGEQFF; CDR3nt: TGCGCCAGCAGCCAAGGTAGGACAGGGGGTGAGCAGTTCTTC
v_gene: TRBV11-2; abundance: .; j_gene: TRBJ1-2; d_gene: TRBD1; CDR3aa: CASSAGTGPWGYTF; CDR3nt: TGTGCCAGCAGTGCCGGGACAGGGCCCTGGGGCTACACCTTC
v_gene: TRBV3-1/TRBV3-2; abundance: .; j_gene: TRBJ2-1; d_gene: TRBD1; CDR3aa: CASSSRYRTGGNEQFF; CDR3nt: TGTGCCAGCAGCTCAAGATACAGGACAGGCGGCAATGAGCAGTTCTTC
v_gene: TRBV5-4; abundance: .; j_gene: TRBJ2-3; d_gene: TRBD2; CDR3aa: CASSPRTLAGASIDTQYF; CDR3nt: TGTGCCAGCAGCCCTAGAACTCTAGCGGGGGCCTCCATCGATACGCAGTATTTT
v_gene: TRBV6-1; abundance: .; j_gene: TRBJ1-5; d_gene: .; CDR3aa: CASSELIGINQPQHF; CDR3nt: TGTGCCAGCAGTGAACTGATAGGAATCAATCAGCCCCAGCATTTT
v_gene: TRBV30; abundance: few; j_gene: TRBJ1-2; d_gene: .; CDR3aa: CAWSVLRSYGYTF; CDR3nt: TGTGCCTGGAGTGTACTTCGTAGCTATGGCTACACCTTC
v_gene: TRBV7-9; abundance: .; j_gene: TRBJ2-3; d_gene: .; CDR3aa: CASSSRGPDTQYF; CDR3nt: TGTGCCAGCAGCTCCCGAGGGCCCGATACGCAGTATTTT
v_gene: TRBV13; abundance: .; j_gene: TRBJ1-2; d_gene: .; CDR3aa: CASSFKGKFYGYTF; CDR3nt: TGTGCCAGCAGCTTTAAAGGGAAATTCTATGGCTACACCTTC
v_gene: TRBV10-3; abundance: .; j_gene: TRBJ2-2; d_gene: .; CDR3aa: CAISVETERPGELFF; CDR3nt: TGTGCCATCAGTGTGGAGACAGAAAGGCCCGGGGAGCTGTTTTTT
v_gene: TRBV30; abundance: few; j_gene: TRBJ1-1; d_gene: .; CDR3aa: CAWSRGLTEAFF; CDR3nt: TGTGCCTGGAGTAGAGGTTTGACTGAAGCTTTCTTT
v_gene: TRBV28; abundance: .; j_gene: TRBJ1-5; d_gene: .; CDR3aa: CASTLGERSYSNQPQHF; CDR3nt: TGTGCCAGCACCCTGGGGGAACGGTCATATAGCAATCAGCCCCAGCATTTT
v_gene: TRBV6-5; abundance: .; j_gene: TRBJ2-2; d_gene: .; CDR3aa: CASSYRGDTGELFF; CDR3nt: TGTGCCAGCAGTTACAGGGGGGACACCGGGGAGCTGTTTTTT
v_gene: TRBV28; abundance: .; j_gene: TRBJ1-4; d_gene: .; CDR3aa: CASRWGESEKLFF; CDR3nt: TGTGCCAGCAGATGGGGGGAAAGTGAAAAACTGTTTTTT
v_gene: TRBV2; abundance: .; j_gene: TRBJ2-7; d_gene: .; CDR3aa: CASSGDTTYEQYF; CDR3nt: TGTGCCAGCAGTGGGGACACGACCTACGAGCAGTACTTC
v_gene: TRBV24-1; abundance: .; j_gene: TRBJ2-2; d_gene: .; CDR3aa: CATSGVVAGELFF; CDR3nt: TGTGCCACCAGTGGTGTCGTGGCCGGGGAGCTGTTTTTT
v_gene: TRBV4-2; abundance: .; j_gene: TRBJ2-3; d_gene: .; CDR3aa: CASSQGGAGGGTDTQYF; CDR3nt: TGTGCCAGCAGCCAAGGAGGCGCGGGTGGTGGGACAGATACGCAGTATTTT
v_gene: TRBV11-2; abundance: few; j_gene: TRBJ1-6; d_gene: .; CDR3aa: CASSLDPGANSPLHF; CDR3nt: TGTGCCAGCAGCTTAGATCCCGGGGCAAATTCACCCCTCCACTTT
v_gene: TRBV27; abundance: .; j_gene: TRBJ2-7; d_gene: .; CDR3aa: CASTTQGNVYEQYF; CDR3nt: TGTGCCAGTACCACACAGGGTAATGTCTACGAGCAGTACTTC
v_gene: TRBV15; abundance: medium-sized; j_gene: TRBJ2-6; d_gene: .; CDR3aa: CATSRDSHRANVLTF; CDR3nt: TGTGCCACCAGCAGAGACTCCCACCGGGCCAACGTCCTGACTTTC
v_gene: TRBV7-6; abundance: .; j_gene: TRBJ2-1; d_gene: TRBD2; CDR3aa: CASSRLAGGSYNEQFF; CDR3nt: TGTGCCAGCAGCCGACTAGCGGGGGGCTCCTACAATGAGCAGTTCTTC
v_gene: TRBV19; abundance: .; j_gene: TRBJ1-2; d_gene: TRBD1; CDR3aa: CASSTNRGGDRVYGYTF; CDR3nt: TGTGCCAGTAGTACCAACCGGGGGGGGGACAGGGTCTATGGCTACACCTTC
v_gene: TRBV6-4; abundance: .; j_gene: TRBJ1-1; d_gene: .; CDR3aa: CASSDSKELVRTAREDTEAFF; CDR3nt: TGTGCCAGCAGTGACTCGAAGGAACTCGTCCGGACAGCCCGGGAGGACACTGAAGCTTTCTTT
v_gene: TRBV21-1; abundance: .; j_gene: TRBJ2-2; d_gene: .; CDR3aa: CASSKVGRLRRGAVF; CDR3nt: TGTGCCAGCAGCAAGGTTGGGCGATTGAGGCGGGGAGCTGTTTTT
v_gene: TRBV7-2; abundance: .; j_gene: TRBJ1-4; d_gene: .; CDR3aa: CASSPAQGLGEKLFF; CDR3nt: TGTGCCAGCAGTCCCGCGCAGGGGCTGGGTGAAAAACTGTTTTTT
v_gene: TRBV6-5; abundance: .; j_gene: TRBJ1-5; d_gene: .; CDR3aa: CATLAVSNQPQHF; CDR3nt: TGTGCCACCCTGGCAGTTAGTAATCAGCCCCAGCATTTT
v_gene: TRBV2; abundance: few; j_gene: TRBJ1-2; d_gene: .; CDR3aa: CASSDDTGSNYGYTF; CDR3nt: TGTGCCAGCAGTGATGACACAGGGAGCAACTATGGCTACACCTTC
v_gene: TRBV6-5; abundance: .; j_gene: TRBJ2-1; d_gene: .; CDR3aa: CACKSDSSSYNEQFF; CDR3nt: TGTGCCTGCAAATCAGACTCCAGCTCCTACAATGAGCAGTTCTTC
v_gene: TRBV7-9; abundance: .; j_gene: TRBJ1-5; d_gene: .; CDR3aa: CASSHRGYQPQHF; CDR3nt: TGTGCCAGCAGCCATAGGGGGTATCAGCCCCAGCATTTT
v_gene: TRBV19; abundance: .; j_gene: TRBJ1-3; d_gene: TRBD1; CDR3aa: CASSMTGPSSGNTIYF; CDR3nt: TGTGCCAGTAGTATGACAGGGCCAAGCTCTGGAAACACCATATATTTT
v_gene: TRBV19; abundance: .; j_gene: TRBJ1-3; d_gene: .; CDR3aa: CASRPLSPSGNTIYF; CDR3nt: TGTGCCAGTAGACCCCTCAGTCCTTCTGGAAACACCATATATTTT
v_gene: TRBV3-1/TRBV3-2; abundance: .; j_gene: TRBJ1-1; d_gene: TRBD1; CDR3aa: CASSHDSSGTVEAFF; CDR3nt: TGTGCCAGCAGCCACGATTCCTCGGGGACAGTCGAAGCTTTCTTT
v_gene: TRBV24-1; abundance: .; j_gene: TRBJ1-4; d_gene: .; CDR3aa: CATSEQGVEKLFF; CDR3nt: TGTGCCACCAGTGAGCAGGGTGTGGAAAAACTGTTTTTT